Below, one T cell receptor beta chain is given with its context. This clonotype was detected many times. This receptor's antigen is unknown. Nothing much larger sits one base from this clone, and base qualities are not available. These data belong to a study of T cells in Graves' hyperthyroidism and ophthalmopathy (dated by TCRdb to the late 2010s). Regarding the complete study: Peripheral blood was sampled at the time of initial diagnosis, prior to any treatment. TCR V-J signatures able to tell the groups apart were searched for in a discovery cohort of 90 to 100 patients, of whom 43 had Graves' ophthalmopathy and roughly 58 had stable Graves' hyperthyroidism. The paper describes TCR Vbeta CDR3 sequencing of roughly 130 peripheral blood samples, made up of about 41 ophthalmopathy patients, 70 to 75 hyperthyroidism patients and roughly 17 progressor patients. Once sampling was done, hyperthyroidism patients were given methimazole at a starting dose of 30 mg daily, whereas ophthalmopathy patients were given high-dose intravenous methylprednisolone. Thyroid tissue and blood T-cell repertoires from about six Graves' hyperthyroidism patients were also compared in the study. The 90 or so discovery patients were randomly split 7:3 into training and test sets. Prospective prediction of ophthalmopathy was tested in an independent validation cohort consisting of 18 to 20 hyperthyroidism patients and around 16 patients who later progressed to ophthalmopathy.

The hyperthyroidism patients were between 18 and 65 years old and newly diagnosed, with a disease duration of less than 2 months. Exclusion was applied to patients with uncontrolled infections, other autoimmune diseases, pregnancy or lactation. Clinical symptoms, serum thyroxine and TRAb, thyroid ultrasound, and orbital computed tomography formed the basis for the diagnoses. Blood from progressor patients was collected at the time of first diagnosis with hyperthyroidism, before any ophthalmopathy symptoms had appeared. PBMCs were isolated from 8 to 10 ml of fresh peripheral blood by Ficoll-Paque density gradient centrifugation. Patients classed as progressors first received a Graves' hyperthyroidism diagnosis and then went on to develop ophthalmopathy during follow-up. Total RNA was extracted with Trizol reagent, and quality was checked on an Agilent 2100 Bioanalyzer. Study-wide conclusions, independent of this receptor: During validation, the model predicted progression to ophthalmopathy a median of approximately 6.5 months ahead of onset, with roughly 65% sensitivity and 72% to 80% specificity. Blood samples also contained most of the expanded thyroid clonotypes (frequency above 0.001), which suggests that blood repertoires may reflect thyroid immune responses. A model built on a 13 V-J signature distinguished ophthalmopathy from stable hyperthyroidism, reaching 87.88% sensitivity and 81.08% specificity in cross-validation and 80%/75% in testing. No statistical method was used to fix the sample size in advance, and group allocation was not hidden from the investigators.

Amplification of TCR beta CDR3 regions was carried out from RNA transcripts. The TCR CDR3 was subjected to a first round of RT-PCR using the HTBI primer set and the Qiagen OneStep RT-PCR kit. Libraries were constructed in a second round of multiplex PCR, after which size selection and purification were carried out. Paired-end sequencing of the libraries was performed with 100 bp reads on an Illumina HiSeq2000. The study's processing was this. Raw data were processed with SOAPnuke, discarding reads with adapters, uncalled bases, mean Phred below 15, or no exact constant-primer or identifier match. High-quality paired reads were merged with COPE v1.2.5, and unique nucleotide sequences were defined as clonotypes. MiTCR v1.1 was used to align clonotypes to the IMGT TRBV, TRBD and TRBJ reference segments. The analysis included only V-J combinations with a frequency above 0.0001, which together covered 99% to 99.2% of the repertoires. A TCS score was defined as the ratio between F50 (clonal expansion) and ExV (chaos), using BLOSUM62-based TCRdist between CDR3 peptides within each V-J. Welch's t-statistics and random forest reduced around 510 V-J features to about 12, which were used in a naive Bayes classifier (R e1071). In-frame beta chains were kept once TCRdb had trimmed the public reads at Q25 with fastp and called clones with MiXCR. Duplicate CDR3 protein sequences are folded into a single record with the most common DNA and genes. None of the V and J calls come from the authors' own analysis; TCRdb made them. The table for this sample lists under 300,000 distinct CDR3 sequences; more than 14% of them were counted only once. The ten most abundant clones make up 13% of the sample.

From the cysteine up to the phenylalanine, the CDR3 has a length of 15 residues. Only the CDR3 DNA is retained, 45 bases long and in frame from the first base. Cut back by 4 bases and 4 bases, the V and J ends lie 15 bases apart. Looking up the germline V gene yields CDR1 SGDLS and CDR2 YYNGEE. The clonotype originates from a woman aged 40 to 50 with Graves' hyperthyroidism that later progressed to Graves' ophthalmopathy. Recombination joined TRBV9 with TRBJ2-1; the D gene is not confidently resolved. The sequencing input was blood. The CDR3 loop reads CASSSRVDDYNEQFF. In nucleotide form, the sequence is TGTGCCAGCAGCTCCCGGGTGGACGATTACAATGAGCAGTTCTTC.